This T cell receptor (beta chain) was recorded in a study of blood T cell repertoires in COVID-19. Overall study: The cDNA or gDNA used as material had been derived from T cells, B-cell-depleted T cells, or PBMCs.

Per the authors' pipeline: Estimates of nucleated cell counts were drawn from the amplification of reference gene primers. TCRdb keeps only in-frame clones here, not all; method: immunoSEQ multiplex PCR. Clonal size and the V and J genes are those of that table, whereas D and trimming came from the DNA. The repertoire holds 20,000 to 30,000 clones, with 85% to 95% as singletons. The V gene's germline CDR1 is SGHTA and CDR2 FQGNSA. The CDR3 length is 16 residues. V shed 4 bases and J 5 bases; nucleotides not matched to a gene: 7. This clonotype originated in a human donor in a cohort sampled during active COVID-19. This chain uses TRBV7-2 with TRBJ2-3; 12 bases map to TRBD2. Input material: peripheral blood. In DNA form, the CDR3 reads TGTGCCAGCAGCTCCTCCCTAGCGGGGGGGGAAGATACGCAGTATTTT. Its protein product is CASSSSLAGGEDTQYF. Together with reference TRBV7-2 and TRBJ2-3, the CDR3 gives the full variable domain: GAGVSQSPSNKVTEKGKDVELRCDPISGHTALYWYRQSLGQGLEFLIYFQGNSAPDKSGLPSDRFSAERTGGSVSTLTIQRTQQEDSAVYLCASSSSLAGGEDTQYFGPGTRLTVL.